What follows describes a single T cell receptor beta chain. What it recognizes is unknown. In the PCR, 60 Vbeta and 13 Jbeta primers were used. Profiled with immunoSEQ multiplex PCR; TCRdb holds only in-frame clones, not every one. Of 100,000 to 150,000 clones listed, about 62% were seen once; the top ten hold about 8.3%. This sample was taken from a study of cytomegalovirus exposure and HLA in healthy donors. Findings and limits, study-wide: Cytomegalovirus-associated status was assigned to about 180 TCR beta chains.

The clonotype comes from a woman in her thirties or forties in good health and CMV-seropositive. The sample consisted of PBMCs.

In DNA form, the CDR3 reads TGTGCCAGCAGTGCTTTACAGCGGGGGGGCGGGGAGACCCAGTACTTC. It specifies CASSALQRGGGETQYF. The chain carries TRBV6-1 and TRBJ2-5, with 10 bases aligning to TRBD2. The germline V gene has CDR1 MNHNS and CDR2 SASEGT. The CDR3 has 16 residues. Unmatched junction bases numbered 10, after V lost 4 bases and J lost 5 bases.